The T cell receptor beta chain described here comes from a study of shared clonotypes between healthy human individuals. At the level of the study: Each donor's CD8 memory used one plate, CD8 naive two, each CD4 subset three. General study points: When compared with the clonotypes that were shared by all four sorted-subset donors, the non-shared clonotypes turned out to have lower generation probabilities. Among the subsets, naive ones generally showed larger estimated richness than memory ones.

The CDR3 has 15 amino acids. Germline V gives CDR1 LGHNA, CDR2 YNFKEQ. The V and J ends lost 8 bases and 3 bases, in that order; junction bases with no gene match: 10. Concerning this clone: Antigen unknown.

Profiling relied on immunoSEQ multiplex PCR, and the TCRdb table lists in-frame clones only, not all of them. This table holds some 1 million clones, about 74% found once. The sequencing input was memory CD4+ T cells sorted from blood. Sample subset: CD45RA-negative fraction. The chain carries TRBV4-2 and TRBJ2-3; 8 nucleotides line up with TRBD1. The receptor comes from a man younger than 35 in good health. The CDR3 DNA follows: TGTGCCAGCGCCTCTCCGGGACAGGCTACAGATACGCAGTATTTT. Translated, it gives CASASPGQATDTQYF.